These T cell receptor beta chains were read from a single sample in a study of T cell responses to AZD1222 COVID-19 vaccine. Data came from immunoSEQ multiplex PCR; TCRdb stores just in-frame clones and leaves some out. The profile shows some 100,000 clones, 80% to 90% of them singletons. The sequences come from peripheral blood, collected on day 0 of AZD1222 vaccination. These receptors all stem from an adult in good health. The CDR3 runs from the conserved cysteine through the conserved F or W. Fields, in order: J gene, D gene, clone size, V gene, CDR3 length, CDR3 DNA, CDR3 protein. The D gene is left open where the match is weak. For some rows the clone size is stated as once, few or many, or as a class when expanded; others skip it.

j_call: TRBJ1-3; d_call: TRBD1; clone_size: -; v_call: TRBV5-4; cdr3_length: 16; cdr3_nt: TGTGCCAGCAGCTTGGCCGGGGGACAGCATGGAAACACCATATATTTT; cdr3_aa: CASSLAGGQHGNTIYF
j_call: TRBJ1-5; d_call: TRBD1; clone_size: few; v_call: TRBV27; cdr3_length: 17; cdr3_nt: TGTGCCAGCAGTCCCCGGACAGGGTGCCCCATTAATCAGCCCCAGCATTTT; cdr3_aa: CASSPRTGCPINQPQHF
j_call: TRBJ1-3; d_call: -; clone_size: -; v_call: TRBV18; cdr3_length: 16; cdr3_nt: TGTGCCAGCTCACCTTACGAGCTGCCGGACGGAAACACCATATATTTT; cdr3_aa: CASSPYELPDGNTIYF
j_call: TRBJ2-3; d_call: -; clone_size: -; v_call: TRBV7-3; cdr3_length: 15; cdr3_nt: TGTGCCAGCAGCTTAATCCCTGCGGTACCAGATACGCAGTATTTT; cdr3_aa: CASSLIPAVPDTQYF
j_call: TRBJ1-5; d_call: TRBD1; clone_size: -; v_call: TRBV27; cdr3_length: 14; cdr3_nt: TGTGCCAGCAGGGACAACAGGGGCCATCAGCCCCAGCATTTT; cdr3_aa: CASRDNRGHQPQHF
j_call: TRBJ1-6; d_call: TRBD1; clone_size: -; v_call: TRBV27; cdr3_length: 15; cdr3_nt: TGTGCCAGCAGCACAACCGGGACAGCGAATTCACCCCTCCACTTT; cdr3_aa: CASSTTGTANSPLHF
j_call: TRBJ2-2; d_call: -; clone_size: -; v_call: TRBV5-1; cdr3_length: 17; cdr3_nt: TGCGCCAGCAGCCAATGGTCGGGATCACCGAACACCGGGGAGCTGTTTTTT; cdr3_aa: CASSQWSGSPNTGELFF
j_call: TRBJ2-5; d_call: -; clone_size: -; v_call: TRBV6-6; cdr3_length: 14; cdr3_nt: TGTGCCAGCAGTTACAGGGCAGGCCAAGAGACCCAGTACTTC; cdr3_aa: CASSYRAGQETQYF
j_call: TRBJ1-2; d_call: -; clone_size: -; v_call: TRBV18; cdr3_length: 14; cdr3_nt: TGTGCCAGCTCACCATTGCCCGACGCCTATGGCTACACCTTC; cdr3_aa: CASSPLPDAYGYTF
j_call: TRBJ2-2; d_call: -; clone_size: -; v_call: TRBV6-1; cdr3_length: 17; cdr3_nt: TGTGCCAGCAGTGACCCAGGGGACTTTCAGCCCACCGGGGAGCTGTTTTTT; cdr3_aa: CASSDPGDFQPTGELFF
j_call: TRBJ2-1; d_call: -; clone_size: -; v_call: TRBV2; cdr3_length: 16; cdr3_nt: TGTGCCAGCAGAACTCCACAGGCGATCTCCTACAATGAGCAGTTCTTC; cdr3_aa: CASRTPQAISYNEQFF
j_call: TRBJ1-2; d_call: TRBD1; clone_size: -; v_call: TRBV23-1; cdr3_length: 15; cdr3_nt: TGCGCCAGCAGTCAATCGGGGGACAGGGACATTTGGGACACCTTC; cdr3_aa: CASSQSGDRDIWDTF
j_call: TRBJ1-4; d_call: -; clone_size: -; v_call: TRBV27; cdr3_length: 15; cdr3_nt: TGTGCCAGCAGTCCCTGGACGGGAGATAATGAAAAACTGTTTTTT; cdr3_aa: CASSPWTGDNEKLFF
j_call: TRBJ2-4; d_call: -; clone_size: -; v_call: TRBV10-2; cdr3_length: 19; cdr3_nt: TGCGCCAGCAGTGAGTCCAGAGGCTCGGGGGAGCTAGCCAAAAACATTCAGTACTTC; cdr3_aa: CASSESRGSGELAKNIQYF
j_call: TRBJ2-7; d_call: TRBD1; clone_size: -; v_call: TRBV30; cdr3_length: 12; cdr3_nt: TGTGCCTGGAGCAGGACAGGGGACGAGCAGTACTTC; cdr3_aa: CAWSRTGDEQYF